This T cell receptor beta chain was documented in a study of blood T cell repertoires in COVID-19. Study-level background: Spain, Italy and the United States supplied samples that represented acute and convalescent COVID-19.

The V and J ends lost 6 bases and 3 bases respectively, with 17 bases between them. CDR3 length: 15 amino acids. Germline V CDR1 and CDR2: KGHSH, LQKENI. Source study methods: Reference gene primer amplification gave estimated nucleated cell counts. The table came from immunoSEQ multiplex PCR; TCRdb's copy has only in-frame clones and leaves some out. The DNA gave D and trimming, while V, J and clone size come from that table. Among approximately 85,000 clones, approximately 92% were seen once, and the ten largest hold roughly 6.6%. The sequenced material came from peripheral blood. This receptor was obtained from a woman between 55 and 75 years old with active COVID-19. The chain has TRBV18 and TRBJ1-1; D remains unclear. The DNA for the CDR3 is TGTGCCAGCTCGCAAAGAATAGGGAGGGACACTGAAGCTTTCTTT. Its protein is CASSQRIGRDTEAFF.